This T cell receptor (beta chain) was obtained from a study of shared clonotypes between healthy human individuals (dated by TCRdb to about 2020). Context from the whole study: The cohort comprised a couple of women and a few men aged 18 to 49 years. To estimate repertoire size and how much clonotype sharing occurs between individuals, the study deeply sequenced the blood TCR repertoires of 5 or 6 healthy adults. Different laboratories and diverse techniques were used to prepare libraries and sequence TCR repertoires, to increase sequencing depth and limit assay-specific biases. Per donor, leukapheresis produced somewhere between about 0.85 and 8.9 billion PBMCs.

TCR CDR3 regions were amplified from genomic DNA by multiplex PCR using the deep immunoSEQ assay. Extracted genomic DNA from each cell subset was spread evenly across all wells of several immunoSEQ 96-well plates, with each plate serving as a replicate. For unsorted PBMC, roughly 300 ng of genomic DNA, equivalent to around 30,000 T cell genomes, went into each replicate PCR. Genomic DNA from unsorted PBMC was sequenced over ten immunoSEQ deep assay plates. Purified libraries were measured with a Qubit 3.0 fluorometer, size-checked on a Bioanalyzer 2100, and measured again with the KAPA Library Quantification kit. Each immunoSEQ 96-well plate was sequenced on its own single-read 150-cycle Illumina NextSeq 550 flow cell. The authors' pipeline ran thus. Because the immunoSEQ output held only junctional sequences and lacked quality scores, the filtering could not match the filtering applied to full-length reads. To assign V/J genes and CDR3, sequences were annotated against IMGT germline references using PyIR, a Python wrapper for IgBLAST v1.9. Reads were filtered out if the reads had weak V/J assignments (E-value above 1e-6), no CDR3, stop codons, out-of-frame junctions, or ambiguous translated residues. V3J clonotypes were defined as sequences sharing an identical inferred V gene, J gene, and CDR3 amino acid sequence. The percentage overlap between two repertoires was calculated by dividing the number of shared unique clonotypes by the size of the smaller repertoire. RTK rarefaction, the Chao1 estimator, and Recon v2.1 estimates of unobserved clonotypes were used to assess repertoire richness. As stored in TCRdb, this immuneACCESS dataset retains in-frame rearrangements with V and J assigned. A fraction of the clones does not appear; measured against another copy, unresolved V genes explain less than half of the discrepancy, and the remainder lacks a known reason. That table furnishes V, J and clone size, whereas the DNA furnished D and trimming. In all, the sample holds some 450,000 clones, and 77% of those were seen once. In total, the top ten clones hold 12% of the sample.

In the case of this clone: Its antigen is not yet known. No quality values exist for individual bases; no much larger clone is one base distant.

The donors were healthy, HIV-negative adults who had no recently reported acute infections or vaccinations. Only Caucasian adults living in Nashville, Tennessee, USA were represented among the donors. In the unsorted samples, tens of millions of PBMCs were counted, and genomic DNA was extracted using the QIAamp DNA Blood Mini kit. After blood collection by leukapheresis, PBMCs were isolated using Ficoll-Histopaque density gradient centrifugation and then cryopreserved in the vapor phase of liquid nitrogen. Here V drops 4 bases and J drops 2 bases, and the junction holds 8 bases not matched to any gene. Measured from the cysteine to the phenylalanine, the CDR3 is 17 residues long. The CDR3 DNA has 51 bases and is translated from base 1. Based on the germline V gene (reference sequence), the CDR1 and CDR2 sequences are MNHEY and SMNVEV. The full study reports these points: Pairwise subsampling led to the expectation that sequencing depth would affect the degree of clonotype sharing among donors. Sampling was restricted to blood, and TCR repertoires in tissue are likely to differ from TCR repertoires in blood. The genetic and exposure-history diversity represented was limited by the small number of donors.

This sequence was found in a middle-aged woman in good health. Some clones in this sample may be carry-over from other donors' samples. Rearrangement joined TRBV27 to TRBJ1-5; 10 nucleotides in the junction match TRBD1. The sample was PBMCs. For the CDR3, the sequence is CASSSSTGGAGNQPQHF. The DNA reads as follows: TGTGCCAGCAGTTCGTCGACAGGGGGCGCCGGCAATCAGCCCCAGCATTTT.